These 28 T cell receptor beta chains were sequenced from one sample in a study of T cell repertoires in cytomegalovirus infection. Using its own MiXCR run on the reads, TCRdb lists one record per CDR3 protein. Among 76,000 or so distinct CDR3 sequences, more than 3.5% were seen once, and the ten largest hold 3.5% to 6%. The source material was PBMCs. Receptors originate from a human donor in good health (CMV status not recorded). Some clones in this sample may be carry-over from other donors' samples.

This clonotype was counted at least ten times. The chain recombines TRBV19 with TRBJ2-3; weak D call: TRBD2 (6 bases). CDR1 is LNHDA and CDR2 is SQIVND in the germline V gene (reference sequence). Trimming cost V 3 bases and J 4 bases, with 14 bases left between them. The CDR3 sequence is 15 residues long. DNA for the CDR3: TGTGCCAGTAGTATTCGGCCTAGCGCCCCAGATACGCAGTATTTT. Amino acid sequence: CASSIRPSAPDTQYF.

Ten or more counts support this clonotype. The CDR3 nucleotides are TGTGCCAGCAGCCATGAAGGAGCCAACTATGGCTACACCTTC. Translating it yields CASSHEGANYGYTF. This chain links TRBV5-4 with TRBJ1-2; no definite D call. The CDR3 is made up of 14 amino acids. With 4 bases removed from V and 2 bases from J, the gap between germline ends came to 12 bases. From germline, CDR1 is SGHNT and CDR2 YYREEE (reference sequence). Full variable domain (missing parts from reference TRBV5-4 and TRBJ1-2): ETGVTQSPTHLIKTRGQQVTLRCSSQSGHNTVSWYQQALGQGPQFIFQYYREEENGRGNFPPRFSGLQFPNYSSELNVNALELDDSALYLCASSHEGANYGYTFGSGTRLTVV.

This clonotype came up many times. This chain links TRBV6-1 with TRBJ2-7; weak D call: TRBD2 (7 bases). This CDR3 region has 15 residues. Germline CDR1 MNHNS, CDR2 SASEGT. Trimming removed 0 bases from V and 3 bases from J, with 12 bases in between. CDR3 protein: CASSEALRGLYEQYF. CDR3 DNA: TGTGCCAGCAGTGAAGCGCTGCGGGGGCTCTACGAGCAGTACTTC.

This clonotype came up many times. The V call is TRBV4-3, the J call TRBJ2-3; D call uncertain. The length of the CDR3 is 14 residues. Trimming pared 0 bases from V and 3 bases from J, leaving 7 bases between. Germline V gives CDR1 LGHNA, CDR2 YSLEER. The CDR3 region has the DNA TGCGCCAGCAGCCAAGACAGCATGACAGATACGCAGTATTTT. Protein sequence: CASSQDSMTDTQYF.

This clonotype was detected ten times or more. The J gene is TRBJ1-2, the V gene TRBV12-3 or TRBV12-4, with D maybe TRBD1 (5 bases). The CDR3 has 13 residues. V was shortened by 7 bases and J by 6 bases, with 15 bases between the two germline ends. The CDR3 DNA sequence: TGTGCCAGCAATCTGGCTCCGGGGCATGGCTACACCTTC. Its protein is CASNLAPGHGYTF.

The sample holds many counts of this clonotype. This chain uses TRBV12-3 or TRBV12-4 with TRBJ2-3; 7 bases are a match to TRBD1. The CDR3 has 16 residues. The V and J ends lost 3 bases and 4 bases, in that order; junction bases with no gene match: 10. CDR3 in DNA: TGTGCCAGCAGTTTTCTTAGGACAGGAGTTCCAGATACGCAGTATTTT. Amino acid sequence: CASSFLRTGVPDTQYF.

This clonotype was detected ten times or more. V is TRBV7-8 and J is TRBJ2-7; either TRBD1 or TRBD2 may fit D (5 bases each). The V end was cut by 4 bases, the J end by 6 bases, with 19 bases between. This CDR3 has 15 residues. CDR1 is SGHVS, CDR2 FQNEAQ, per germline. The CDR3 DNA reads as TGTGCCAGCAGCTCCCTAGGTTCCGGTGGGACCGAGCAGTACTTC. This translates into CASSSLGSGGTEQYF.

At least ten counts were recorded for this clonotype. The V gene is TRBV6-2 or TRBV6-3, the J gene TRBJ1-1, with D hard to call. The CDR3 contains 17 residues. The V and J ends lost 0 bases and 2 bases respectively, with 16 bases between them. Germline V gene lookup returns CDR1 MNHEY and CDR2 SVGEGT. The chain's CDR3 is CASSYSKGKYFNTEAFF. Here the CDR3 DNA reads TGTGCCAGCAGTTACTCGAAAGGCAAATACTTTAACACTGAAGCTTTCTTT.

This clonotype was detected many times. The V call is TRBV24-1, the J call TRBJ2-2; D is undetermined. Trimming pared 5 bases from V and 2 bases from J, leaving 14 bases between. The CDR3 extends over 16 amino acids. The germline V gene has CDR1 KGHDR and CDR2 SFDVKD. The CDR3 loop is CATSVGRGPNTGELFF. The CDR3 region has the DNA TGTGCCACCAGTGTCGGGCGAGGCCCCAACACCGGGGAGCTGTTTTTT.

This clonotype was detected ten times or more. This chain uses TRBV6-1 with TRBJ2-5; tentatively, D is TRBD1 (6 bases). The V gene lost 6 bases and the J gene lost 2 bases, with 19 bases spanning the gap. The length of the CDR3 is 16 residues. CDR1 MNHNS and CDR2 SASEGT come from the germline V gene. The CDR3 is CASRYHAGALQETQYF. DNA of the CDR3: TGTGCCAGCAGATATCATGCAGGGGCACTACAAGAGACCCAGTACTTC.

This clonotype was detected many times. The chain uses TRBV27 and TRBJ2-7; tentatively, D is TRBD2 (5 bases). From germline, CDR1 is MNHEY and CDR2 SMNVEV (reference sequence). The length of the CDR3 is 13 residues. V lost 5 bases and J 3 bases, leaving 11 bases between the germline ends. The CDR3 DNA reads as TGTGCCAGCAGTCCCAGCCGGGGCTACGAGCAGTACTTC. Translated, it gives CASSPSRGYEQYF.

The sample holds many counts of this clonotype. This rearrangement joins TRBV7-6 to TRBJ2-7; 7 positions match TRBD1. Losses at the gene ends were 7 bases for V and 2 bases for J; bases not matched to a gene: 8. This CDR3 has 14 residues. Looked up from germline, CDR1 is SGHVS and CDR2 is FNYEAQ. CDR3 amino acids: CASTLTGEAYEQYF. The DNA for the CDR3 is TGTGCCAGCACCCTAACAGGGGAAGCCTACGAGCAGTACTTC.

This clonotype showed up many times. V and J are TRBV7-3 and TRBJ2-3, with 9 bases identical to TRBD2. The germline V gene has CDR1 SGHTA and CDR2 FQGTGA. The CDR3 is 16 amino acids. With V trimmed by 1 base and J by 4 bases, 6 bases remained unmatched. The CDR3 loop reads CASSLMAGGPADTQYF. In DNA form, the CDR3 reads TGTGCCAGCAGCTTAATGGCGGGGGGGCCGGCAGATACGCAGTATTTT.

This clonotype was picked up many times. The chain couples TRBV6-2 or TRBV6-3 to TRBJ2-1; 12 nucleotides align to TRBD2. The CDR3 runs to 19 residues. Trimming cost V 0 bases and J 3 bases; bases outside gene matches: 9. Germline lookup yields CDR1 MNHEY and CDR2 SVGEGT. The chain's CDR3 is CASSYSRLAGGPHYNEQFF. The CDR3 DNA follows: TGTGCCAGCAGTTACTCGAGGCTAGCGGGGGGGCCCCACTACAATGAGCAGTTCTTC.

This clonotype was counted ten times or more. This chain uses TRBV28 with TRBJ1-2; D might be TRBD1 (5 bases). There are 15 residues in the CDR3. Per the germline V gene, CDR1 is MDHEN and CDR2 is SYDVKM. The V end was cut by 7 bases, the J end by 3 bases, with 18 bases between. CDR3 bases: TGTGCCAGCAAAGTTGCAGGCGGGGCAGACTATGGCTACACCTTC. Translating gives CASKVAGGADYGYTF.

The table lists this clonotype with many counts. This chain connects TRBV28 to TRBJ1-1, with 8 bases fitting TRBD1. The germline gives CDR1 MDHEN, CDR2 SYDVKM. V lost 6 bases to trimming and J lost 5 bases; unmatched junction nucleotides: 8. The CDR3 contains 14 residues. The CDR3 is CASSGQGGRTEAFF. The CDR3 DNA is TGTGCCAGCAGCGGACAGGGTGGAAGGACTGAAGCTTTCTTT.

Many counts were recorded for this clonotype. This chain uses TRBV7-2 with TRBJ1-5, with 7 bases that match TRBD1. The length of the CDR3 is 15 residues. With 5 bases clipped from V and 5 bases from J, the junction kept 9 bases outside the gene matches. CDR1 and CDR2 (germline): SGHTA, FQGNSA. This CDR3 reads CASSARQGVDQPQHF. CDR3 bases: TGTGCCAGCAGCGCCCGGCAGGGGGTGGATCAGCCCCAGCATTTT.

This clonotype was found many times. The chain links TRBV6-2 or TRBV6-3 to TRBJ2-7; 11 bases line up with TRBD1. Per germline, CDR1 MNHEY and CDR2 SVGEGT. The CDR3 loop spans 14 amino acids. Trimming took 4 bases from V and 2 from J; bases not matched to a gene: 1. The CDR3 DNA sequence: TGTGCCAGCAGTTGGACAGGGGGCCCCTACGAGCAGTACTTC. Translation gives CASSWTGGPYEQYF.

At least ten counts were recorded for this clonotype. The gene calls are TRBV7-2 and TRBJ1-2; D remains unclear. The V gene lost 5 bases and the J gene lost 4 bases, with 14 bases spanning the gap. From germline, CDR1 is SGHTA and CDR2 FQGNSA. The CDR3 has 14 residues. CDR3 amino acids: CASSERRLGYGYTF. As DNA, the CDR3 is TGTGCCAGCAGCGAGAGACGGTTAGGCTATGGCTACACCTTC.

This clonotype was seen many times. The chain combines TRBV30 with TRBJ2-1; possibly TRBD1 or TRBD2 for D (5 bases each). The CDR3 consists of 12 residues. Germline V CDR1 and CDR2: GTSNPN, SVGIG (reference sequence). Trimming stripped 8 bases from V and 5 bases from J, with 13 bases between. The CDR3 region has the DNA TGTGCCGGGGACCACCTCGACAATGAGCAGTTCTTC. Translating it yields CAGDHLDNEQFF.

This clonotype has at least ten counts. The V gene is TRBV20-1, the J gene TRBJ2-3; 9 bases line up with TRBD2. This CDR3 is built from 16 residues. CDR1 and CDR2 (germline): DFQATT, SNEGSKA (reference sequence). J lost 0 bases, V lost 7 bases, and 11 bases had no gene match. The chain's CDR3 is CSVPWGGGASTDTQYF. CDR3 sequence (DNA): TGCAGTGTTCCGTGGGGCGGGGGGGCTAGCACAGATACGCAGTATTTT.

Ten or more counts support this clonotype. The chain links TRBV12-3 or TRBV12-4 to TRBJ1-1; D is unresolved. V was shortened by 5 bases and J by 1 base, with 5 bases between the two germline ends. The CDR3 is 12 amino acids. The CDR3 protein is CASSPQNTEAFF. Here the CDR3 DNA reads TGTGCCAGCAGTCCTCAGAACACTGAAGCTTTCTTT.

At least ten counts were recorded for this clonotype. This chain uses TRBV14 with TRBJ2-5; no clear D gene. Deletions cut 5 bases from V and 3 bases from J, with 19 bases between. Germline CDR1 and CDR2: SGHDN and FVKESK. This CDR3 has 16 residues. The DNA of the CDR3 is TGTGCCAGCAGCGGCCTAGTGGAGCGAGTTAAAGAGACCCAGTACTTC. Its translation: CASSGLVERVKETQYF.

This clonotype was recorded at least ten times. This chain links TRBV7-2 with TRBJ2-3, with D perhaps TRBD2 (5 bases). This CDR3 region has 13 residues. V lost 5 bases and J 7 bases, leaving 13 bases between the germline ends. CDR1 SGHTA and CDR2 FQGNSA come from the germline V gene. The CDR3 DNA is TGTGCCAGCAGCGAGGGCCGTACGAATACGCAGTATTTT. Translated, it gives CASSEGRTNTQYF.

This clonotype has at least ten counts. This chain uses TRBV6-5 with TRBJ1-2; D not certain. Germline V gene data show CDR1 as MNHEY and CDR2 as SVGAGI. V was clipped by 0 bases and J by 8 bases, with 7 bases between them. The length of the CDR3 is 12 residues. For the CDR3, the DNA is TGTGCCAGCAGTTACTCGGGTCTGGGCTACACCTTC. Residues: CASSYSGLGYTF.

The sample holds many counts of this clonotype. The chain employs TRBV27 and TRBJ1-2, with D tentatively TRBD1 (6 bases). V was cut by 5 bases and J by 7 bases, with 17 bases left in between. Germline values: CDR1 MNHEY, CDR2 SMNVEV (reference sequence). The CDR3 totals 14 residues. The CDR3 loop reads CASSPVGGGIGYTF. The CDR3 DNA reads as TGTGCCAGCAGTCCCGTTGGGGGGGGCATTGGCTACACCTTC.

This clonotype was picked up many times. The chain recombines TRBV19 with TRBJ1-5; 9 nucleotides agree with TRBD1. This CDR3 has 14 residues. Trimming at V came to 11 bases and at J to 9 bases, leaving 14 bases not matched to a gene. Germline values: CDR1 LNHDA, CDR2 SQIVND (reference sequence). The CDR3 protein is CAGTGCPREWPQHF. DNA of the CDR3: TGTGCCGGGACAGGGTGCCCCCGGGAGTGGCCCCAGCATTTT.

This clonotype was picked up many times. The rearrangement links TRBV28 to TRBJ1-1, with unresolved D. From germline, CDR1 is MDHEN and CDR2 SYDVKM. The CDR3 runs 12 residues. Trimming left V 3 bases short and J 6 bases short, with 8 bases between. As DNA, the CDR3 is TGTGCCAGCAGTTTGAGGAGTCCTGAAGCTTTCTTT. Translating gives CASSLRSPEAFF.